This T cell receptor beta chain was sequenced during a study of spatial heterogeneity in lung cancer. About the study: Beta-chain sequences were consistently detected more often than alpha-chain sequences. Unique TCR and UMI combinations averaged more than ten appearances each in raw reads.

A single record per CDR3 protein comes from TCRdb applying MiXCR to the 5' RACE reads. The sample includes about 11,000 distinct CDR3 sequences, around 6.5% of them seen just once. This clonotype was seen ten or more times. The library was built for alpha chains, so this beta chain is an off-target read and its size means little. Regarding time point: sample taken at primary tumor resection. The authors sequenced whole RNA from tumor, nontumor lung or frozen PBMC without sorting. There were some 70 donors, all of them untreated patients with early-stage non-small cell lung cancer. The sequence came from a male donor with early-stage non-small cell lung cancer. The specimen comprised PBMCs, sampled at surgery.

CDR3 sequence: CSARDLAGGPDTQYF. The CDR3 DNA sequence: TGCAGTGCTAGAGATTTAGCGGGGGGGCCCGATACGCAGTATTTT. This chain joins TRBV20-1 and TRBJ2-3, with 11 bases aligning to TRBD2. The CDR3 is 15 residues long. From germline, CDR1 is DFQATT and CDR2 SNEGSKA (reference sequence). Trimming removed 0 bases from V and 6 bases from J; junction bases left unmatched: 5.